Shown below are 29 T cell receptor beta chains from a single sample sequenced in a study of blood T cell repertoires in COVID-19. The table came from immunoSEQ multiplex PCR; TCRdb's copy has only in-frame clones and leaves some out. The table lists about 140,000 clones, just under 90% of them singletons. Sequenced material: peripheral blood. The receptor set was obtained from an elderly woman with acute or convalescent COVID-19.

The gene calls are TRBV12-3 or TRBV12-4 and TRBJ2-4; weak D call: TRBD1 (6 bases). The V end was cut by 6 bases, the J end by 4 bases, with 7 bases between. The CDR3 totals 12 residues. This CDR3 is CASRQGKNIQYF. Written as DNA, the CDR3 is TGTGCCAGCAGACAGGGAAAAAACATTCAGTACTTC.

The chain carries TRBV6-6 and TRBJ1-2; D is unclear. This CDR3 spans 15 amino acids. Trimming took 2 bases from V and 0 from J, leaving 10 bases between them. Germline CDR1 MNHNY, CDR2 SVGAGI (reference sequence). The CDR3 loop reads CASSYVPGSNYGYTF. The CDR3 nucleotides read TGTGCCAGCAGTTACGTACCCGGGTCTAACTATGGCTACACCTTC.

The V call is TRBV5-1, the J call TRBJ1-3, with D unclear. Germline values: CDR1 SGHRS, CDR2 YFSETQ. Trimming left V 0 bases short and J 6 bases short, with 10 bases between. There are 14 residues in the CDR3. CDR3 sequence: CASSLAGSENTIYF. Here the CDR3 DNA reads TGCGCCAGCAGCTTGGCCGGGAGTGAAAACACCATATATTTT.

This clone was detected only a few times. This chain connects TRBV7-2 to TRBJ2-7; the D gene is possibly TRBD1 (5 bases). Trimming removed 3 bases from V and 4 bases from J, with 22 bases in between. In germline, CDR1 is SGHTA, CDR2 FQGNSA. This CDR3 has 17 amino acids. Here the CDR3 reads CASSFFMAPGRFYEQYF. The CDR3, as DNA: TGTGCCAGCAGCTTTTTCATGGCGCCAGGGCGTTTTTACGAGCAGTACTTC.

The chain couples TRBV28 to TRBJ1-1; D perhaps matches TRBD1 (6 bases). CDR1 is MDHEN, CDR2 SYDVKM, per germline. Trimming pared 5 bases from V and 0 bases from J, leaving 16 bases between. The CDR3 totals 16 residues. In DNA form, the CDR3 reads TGTGCCAGCAGTCGGGGGGACACGACGGTGAACACTGAAGCTTTCTTT. Translation: CASSRGDTTVNTEAFF.

This clone was seen only a few times. This chain uses TRBV4-1 with TRBJ1-5; 7 nucleotides line up with TRBD1. Germline V CDR1 and CDR2: MGHRA, YSYEKL. The junction had 8 bases not matched to a gene; V was cut back by 3 bases and J by 6 bases. This CDR3 is built from 15 residues. The CDR3 sequence is CASSQDTSGGQPQHF. CDR3 nucleotide sequence: TGCGCCAGCAGCCAGGATACCTCAGGGGGTCAGCCCCAGCATTTT.

The V and J genes are TRBV7-8 and TRBJ1-1, with TRBD1 as a possible D gene (6 bases). CDR3 length: 13 amino acids. Deletions cut 5 bases from V and 1 base from J, with 8 bases between. Germline assignment: CDR1 SGHVS and CDR2 FQNEAQ. The chain's CDR3 is CASSLQGNTEAFF. The CDR3 bases are TGTGCCAGCAGCCTACAGGGGAACACTGAAGCTTTCTTT.

V usage is TRBV18 and J usage is TRBJ2-7; 13 bases are a match to TRBD2. The V gene's germline CDR1 is KGHSH and CDR2 LQKENI. The CDR3 consists of 15 residues. Trimming took 6 bases from V and 7 from J; bases not matched to a gene: 9. The CDR3 spells CASSPGLAGASEQYF. The DNA of the CDR3 is TGTGCCAGCTCGCCCGGACTAGCGGGGGCGAGTGAGCAGTACTTC.

The V and J genes are TRBV2 and TRBJ1-1; 10 positions agree with TRBD1. V lost 4 bases, J lost 5 bases, and 7 bases stayed unmatched. Germline-derived CDR1 and CDR2 are SNHLY and FYNNEI. This CDR3 spans 15 amino acids. The CDR3 region has the DNA TGTGCCAGCAGTGCGACAGGGGGCGCAATGACTGAAGCTTTCTTT. Encoded protein: CASSATGGAMTEAFF.

The chain employs TRBV2 and TRBJ1-1; 7 nucleotides match TRBD1. After removal of 6 bases from V and 1 base from J, the junction contained 11 bases not matched to a gene. The CDR3 totals 16 residues. Germline values: CDR1 SNHLY, CDR2 FYNNEI. CDR3 nucleotide sequence: TGTGCCAGCAGGAACAGGGGCCGGCGGGCGAACACTGAAGCTTTCTTT. This codes for CASRNRGRRANTEAFF.

This clone has more than one count but fewer than ten. The CDR3 DNA follows: TGCGCCAGCGCCGGTGGGGGGACTAGTTCGGATGAGCAGTTCTTC. It specifies CASAGGGTSSDEQFF. The chain employs TRBV5-1 and TRBJ2-1; 8 nucleotides match TRBD2. Germline CDR1 SGHRS, CDR2 YFSETQ. The length of the CDR3 is 15 residues. The J segment lost 8 bases and the V segment lost 7 bases, leaving 14 bases of the junction unmatched.

This clone was seen a handful of times. This sequence joins TRBV30 and TRBJ1-5; a weak D match, TRBD1 (6 bases). V was cut by 4 bases and J by 4 bases, with 14 bases left in between. CDR3 size: 14 residues. CDR1 GTSNPN and CDR2 SVGIG come from the germline V gene (reference sequence). CDR3 in amino acids: CAWNKGGRNQPQHF. CDR3 coding DNA: TGTGCCTGGAACAAGGGGGGGCGAAATCAGCCCCAGCATTTT.

The J gene is TRBJ1-1, the V gene TRBV7-9; possibly TRBD1 for D (5 bases). Trimming took off 4 bases at V and 5 bases at J, with 17 bases between the two ends. The CDR3 spans 15 residues. Germline CDR1 SEHNR, CDR2 FQNEAQ (reference sequence). CDR3 region: CASSYLHGGGTEAFF. CDR3 nucleotides: TGTGCCAGCAGCTACCTCCATGGGGGAGGTACTGAAGCTTTCTTT.

The chain employs TRBV6-5 and TRBJ1-5; D unresolved. CDR3 length equals 15 residues. V dropped 6 bases and J dropped 2 bases, with 14 bases sitting between them. Germline V gene data show CDR1 as MNHEY and CDR2 as SVGAGI. The CDR3 here is CASSPQEGGNQPQHF. As DNA, the CDR3 is TGTGCCAGCAGCCCCCAGGAGGGTGGCAATCAGCCCCAGCATTTT.

V gene TRBV7-3 combines with J gene TRBJ1-1, with TRBD1 identical over 7 bases. The germline V gene has CDR1 SGHTA and CDR2 FQGTGA. V dropped 4 bases and J dropped 6; count of bases not matched to a gene: 14. CDR3 length equals 16 residues. CDR3 region: CASSSNPGTEVAEAFF. The CDR3 DNA sequence: TGTGCCAGCAGCTCAAACCCCGGGACAGAAGTCGCTGAAGCTTTCTTT.

The chain uses TRBV5-1 and TRBJ1-1; tentative D call: TRBD1 (6 bases). The germline CDR1 and CDR2 sequences are SGHRS and YFSETQ. Deletions cut 3 bases from V and 4 bases from J, with 19 bases between. The CDR3 extends over 16 amino acids. The CDR3 here is CASSSLGAGHGTEAFF. The DNA for the CDR3 is TGCGCCAGCAGCTCCCTGGGGGCAGGGCATGGCACTGAAGCTTTCTTT.

V usage is TRBV5-1 and J usage is TRBJ2-1; no definite D call. This CDR3 is built from 14 residues. The germline V and J ends were trimmed by 2 bases and 3 bases, with 9 bases remaining between them. Germline lookup yields CDR1 SGHRS and CDR2 YFSETQ. CDR3 nucleotides: TGCGCCAGCAGCTTCCAGGATTTCTACAATGAGCAGTTCTTC. Translated: CASSFQDFYNEQFF.

V and J are TRBV6-5 and TRBJ1-2; 8 positions agree with TRBD1. The CDR3 extends over 14 amino acids. V trimming: 4 bases; J trimming: 8 bases; junction bases outside the gene matches: 9. Germline assignment: CDR1 MNHEY and CDR2 SVGAGI. CDR3 residues: CASSFSDREGGYTF. In DNA form, the CDR3 reads TGTGCCAGCAGTTTCTCGGACAGGGAAGGCGGCTACACCTTC.

The V gene is TRBV7-3, the J gene TRBJ2-2, with a possible D match to TRBD1 (6 bases). Germline CDR1 and CDR2: SGHTA and FQGTGA. The V and J ends lost 4 bases and 0 bases respectively, with 12 bases between them. The CDR3 runs 16 residues. The CDR3 DNA reads TGTGCCAGCAGCTCACCGGGACATACGAACACCGGGGAGCTGTTTTTT. Protein: CASSSPGHTNTGELFF.

CDR3 DNA sequence: TGTGCCAGGAGGGGACAGGGGGCTTACGAGCAGTACTTC. Translating it yields CARRGQGAYEQYF. The V gene is TRBV2, the J gene TRBJ2-7; 12 nucleotides agree with TRBD1. The ends lost 9 bases at V and 4 bases at J; junction bases unmatched: 4. CDR1 and CDR2 (germline): SNHLY, FYNNEI. There are 13 residues in the CDR3.

V is TRBV3-1 (or the pseudogene TRBV3-2) and J is TRBJ1-5; D ambiguous. This CDR3 contains 17 residues. Trimming removed 0 bases from V and 6 bases from J, with 18 bases in between. The germline CDR1 and CDR2 sequences are LGHDT and YNNKEL (reference sequence). The CDR3 region is CASSQERVRPLAQPQHF. The CDR3, as DNA: TGTGCCAGCAGCCAAGAACGAGTCAGGCCACTGGCTCAGCCCCAGCATTTT.

J is TRBJ1-1 and V is TRBV6-5; D gene ambiguous. This CDR3 has 15 amino acids. Trimming removed 6 bases from V and 5 bases from J, with 19 bases in between. Per the germline V gene, CDR1 is MNHEY and CDR2 is SVGAGI. In DNA form, the CDR3 reads TGTGCCAGCAGCGGTCAGGCCCCGCGTGGAACTGAAGCTTTCTTT. Translating gives CASSGQAPRGTEAFF.

The J gene is TRBJ1-5, the V gene TRBV7-2, with 9 positions matching TRBD1. Unmatched junction bases numbered 4, after V lost 1 base and J lost 6 bases. The CDR3 is 15 residues long. Germline lookup yields CDR1 SGHTA and CDR2 FQGNSA. DNA for the CDR3: TGTGCCAGCAGCTTAGATGGGACAGGGTTTCAGCCCCAGCATTTT. Amino acids: CASSLDGTGFQPQHF.

The chain joins TRBV7-2 to TRBJ1-3; D uncertain. This CDR3 region has 14 residues. The germline CDR1 and CDR2 sequences are SGHTA and FQGNSA. The germline V and J ends were trimmed by 8 bases and 0 bases, with 11 bases remaining between them. The CDR3 region has the DNA TGTGCCAGCGGGCCGTTGCGCTCTGGAAACACCATATATTTT. Amino acid sequence: CASGPLRSGNTIYF. The full variable domain, rest sourced from reference TRBV7-2 and TRBJ1-3, is GAGVSQSPSNKVTEKGKDVELRCDPISGHTALYWYRQSLGQGLEFLIYFQGNSAPDKSGLPSDRFSAERTGGSVSTLTIQRTQQEDSAVYLCASGPLRSGNTIYFGEGSWLTVV.

The chain combines TRBV2 with TRBJ1-6; 9 bases match TRBD1. In germline, CDR1 is SNHLY, CDR2 FYNNEI. The CDR3 runs to 15 residues. V was clipped by 6 bases and J by 7 bases; unmatched bases: 7. The CDR3 DNA reads TGTGCCAGCAGACAACAGGGGGCGGAGAATTCACCCCTCCACTTT. Protein product: CASRQQGAENSPLHF.

This sequence joins TRBV5-8 and TRBJ1-3; D is perhaps TRBD1 (5 bases). Germline-derived CDR1 and CDR2 are SGHTS and YDEGEE. The CDR3 length is 14 residues. The germline V and J ends were trimmed by 4 bases and 3 bases, with 11 bases remaining between them. CDR3 residues: CASSRGEVGNTIYF. CDR3 bases: TGTGCCAGCAGCCGGGGGGAGGTTGGAAACACCATATATTTT. The complete variable domain, with remaining parts taken from reference TRBV5-8 and TRBJ1-3, reads EAGVTQSPTHLIKTRGQQATLRCSPISGHTSVYWYQQALGLGLQFLLWYDEGEERNRGNFPPRFSGRQFPNYSSELNVNALELEDSALYLCASSRGEVGNTIYFGEGSWLTVV.

The genes are TRBV4-3 and TRBJ1-4, with 8 bases that match TRBD1. This CDR3 comprises 15 residues. J was trimmed by 5 bases and V by 1 base; bases with no gene match: 3. The germline gives CDR1 LGHNA, CDR2 YSLEER. The CDR3 spells CASSQGRDRNEKLFF. The CDR3 DNA follows: TGCGCCAGCAGCCAAGGGAGGGACAGGAATGAAAAACTGTTTTTT.

This chain joins TRBV2 and TRBJ2-2; 7 bases match TRBD1. V lost 2 bases, J lost 6 bases, and 6 bases stayed unmatched. Germline-derived CDR1 and CDR2 are SNHLY and FYNNEI. The CDR3 has 15 residues. In DNA, the CDR3 is TGTGCCAGCAGTGAATGGGGGCAGGGGGCCGGGGAGCTGTTTTTT. Translating it yields CASSEWGQGAGELFF.

Only a few counts were recorded for this clone. The chain carries TRBV3-1 (or the pseudogene TRBV3-2) and TRBJ1-1; 7 bases align to TRBD1. There are 14 residues in the CDR3. V shed 3 bases, J shed 3 bases, and the junction held 4 bases outside the gene matches. Per germline, CDR1 LGHDT and CDR2 YNNKEL (reference sequence). The CDR3 coding sequence is TGTGCCAGCAGCCACACAGGGGTGTACACTGAAGCTTTCTTT. The encoded protein is CASSHTGVYTEAFF.